This T cell receptor (beta chain) was recorded in a study of T cell repertoires in aging, cancer and after chemotherapy. Overall study context: Paired samples before and after chemotherapy came from glioblastoma patients receiving temozolomide-based therapy. The whole study produced a dataset of about 8.8 million TCR reads. General study points: Rebound thymic output was suggested by rising median generation probability during chemotherapy in each cancer cohort.

With respect to this clonotype: Its antigen is unknown.

Amplification of TCR beta used genomic DNA extracted from peripheral blood. A mixed TRB-A/B primer pool amplified rearranged TRB by multiplex touch-down PCR. TCRdb re-derived calls from the multiplex PCR reads in MiXCR, one entry per CDR3 protein. The sample includes roughly 1,300 distinct CDR3 sequences, about 30% of them seen just once. The material sequenced was blood. The sequence derives from a human donor with a solid tumor.

Here the CDR3 reads CASSSTGSSSYEQYF. The CDR3 region has the DNA TGCGCCAGCAGTTCTACAGGGAGCAGTAGCTACGAGCAGTACTTC. This chain links TRBV5-1 with TRBJ2-7; weak D call: TRBD1 (6 bases). This CDR3 region has 15 residues. Trimming took off 5 bases at V and 3 bases at J, with 18 bases between the two ends. Germline values: CDR1 SGHRS, CDR2 YFSETQ.